A selection of T cell receptor beta chains follows, all from one sample in a study of OX40 agonist ivuxolimab in advanced cancers. The repertoire was sequenced with immunoSEQ multiplex PCR; TCRdb's copy has only in-frame clones and lacks some. The data contain about 35,000 clones, approximately 80% of them singletons. The sample here was CD4+ or CD8+ T cells sorted from blood, taken in a trial of the OX40 agonist ivuxolimab. These receptors originate from an adult with an advanced solid tumor such as melanoma, head and neck, liver or kidney cancer. Both conserved end residues are trimmed from each CDR3. D genes are given only for firm matches.

v_gene	j_gene	d_gene	CDR3aa
TRBV13	TRBJ2-3	TRBD2	ASSRPSGGASDTQY
TRBV30	TRBJ2-1	-	AWSVVRGEQF
TRBV11-1	TRBJ2-5	TRBD1	ASSYGSGTAQETQY
TRBV30	TRBJ1-1	-	AWTRDERNTEAF
TRBV28	TRBJ2-3	TRBD2	ASSVSGTSGGADTQY
TRBV30	TRBJ1-4	-	AWSVESEKLF
TRBV7-3	TRBJ1-6	-	ASSLQGRGIGPLH
TRBV5-6	TRBJ1-6	-	ASNRALNSPLH
TRBV9	TRBJ2-5	-	ASSASGVQETQY
TRBV4-1	TRBJ2-5	TRBD1	ASSQDPPGGNQGTQY
TRBV2	TRBJ1-1	TRBD1	ASSISGTGSAEAF
TRBV6-6	TRBJ2-1	TRBD2	ASSYSMGLAGNEQF
TRBV28	TRBJ2-7	TRBD2	ASSLAASGGFYEQY
TRBV9	TRBJ1-1	-	ASSVIPKEAF
TRBV7-6	TRBJ2-7	TRBD1	ASSLGQGAKIYEQY
TRBV10-2	TRBJ2-5	-	ASSFLQRAGETQY
TRBV2	TRBJ1-5	-	ASSDGGNQPQH
TRBV7-2	TRBJ1-5	-	ASSLEGRLQGQPQH
TRBV6-1	TRBJ2-1	TRBD2	ASSEKLAVSSYNEQF
TRBV5-4	TRBJ2-7	TRBD2	ASSLGLADYEQY
TRBV5-4	TRBJ2-3	-	ASSFYRTASTDTQY
TRBV30	TRBJ2-7	TRBD2	AWRLPGTSVYEQY
TRBV6-1	TRBJ2-1	TRBD2	ASRLAGGRNEQF
TRBV6-5	TRBJ1-3	TRBD1	ASSYSKGQGNTIY
TRBV7-2	TRBJ2-3	-	ASSLGVSGNTDTQY
TRBV7-3	TRBJ2-7	TRBD2	ASSRSGTSEQY
TRBV11-2	TRBJ2-3	-	ASSSSDTQY
TRBV28	TRBJ2-7	-	ASSLGSGTEQY
TRBV18	TRBJ1-5	-	ASSPQAQAAGQPQH
TRBV9	TRBJ1-6	TRBD1	ASSENRGLNSPLH
TRBV18	TRBJ1-6	-	ASSPSSASAYNSPLH
TRBV5-1	TRBJ1-4	-	ASSSGNLQTNEKLF
TRBV7-2	TRBJ2-1	-	ASSSRYEQF
TRBV2	TRBJ2-5	TRBD1	ASTQEQGARETQY
TRBV28	TRBJ2-3	TRBD2	ASSQPGGGLTDTQY
TRBV30	TRBJ2-7	-	AWGPGTSTYEQY
TRBV5-4	TRBJ2-3	TRBD1	ASTHNRGPGDTQY
TRBV5-1	TRBJ1-2	-	ASSLKQTYGYT
TRBV19	TRBJ1-5	-	ASSTPRGWGSQPQH
TRBV19	TRBJ2-7	-	AGERGDSYEQY
TRBV5-1	TRBJ1-3	-	ASSRDVGGGNTIY
TRBV29-1	TRBJ2-3	-	SVPLTDSSTDTQY